The rows below give T cell receptor beta chains drawn from one sample of a study of T cell responses to AZD1222 COVID-19 vaccine. Using immunoSEQ multiplex PCR, the repertoire was profiled, and TCRdb retains in-frame clones only, with some absent. The sample holds about 140,000 clones, approximately 93% seen once. This specimen consisted of peripheral blood, obtained on day 0 of MenACWY control vaccination. These receptors originate from an adult in good health. The conserved cysteine and the conserved F or W are not part of the CDR3 here.

>TRBV11-3
ASSPRLAGDNEQF
>TRBV21-1
ASSKAGPQGRGEKLF
>TRBV7-2
ASSLWGTGTGYT
>TRBV4-3
ASSHGGELF
>TRBV19
ASSIVGGTVNTEAF
>TRBV18
ASSPLRQSPSGNQPQH
>TRBV10-3
AISQGFNSPLH
>TRBV5-1
ASSSPPGISTDTQY
>TRBV5-4
ASSLAGRGTEAF
>TRBV3-1/TRBV3-2
ASSQGRGGQPQH
>TRBV7-9
ASSLAQGAGYGYT
>TRBV7-9
ASSLDSHGGPQH
>TRBV6-5
ASRSGTGSTGELF
>TRBV5-1
ASSPIPIGSDTQY
>TRBV5-3
ARSSRGTYTNEKLF
>TRBV9
ASSEGVWFTDTQY
>TRBV12-3/TRBV12-4
ASSSGSLAGYT
>TRBV4-2
ASSQEGAMNTEAF
>TRBV3-1/TRBV3-2
ASSHGLAEQF
>TRBV11-2
ASSLVLAQETQY
>TRBV6-5
ASSSTYGGQPQH
>TRBV7-6
ASSPGTSGKWTVTQY
>TRBV20-1
LAHFNYGYT
>TRBV19
ASSMGQINQPQH
>TRBV7-9
ASSLVWTSGLFTDTQY
>TRBV3-1/TRBV3-2
ASSQVRAGEETQY
>TRBV6-5
ASILSGTGLSEQY
>TRBV3-1/TRBV3-2
ASSPGLAGENEQF
>TRBV2
ATYTGGLNYGYT
>TRBV6-2/TRBV6-3
ASSYLGQGFQRSPLH
>TRBV7-3
ASSLNEVSGGLNEQF
>TRBV10-2
ASSGRGLSNEQF
>TRBV7-2
ASSLGGNGELF
>TRBV7-9
ASSLDRGFGELF
>TRBV27
ASSWLGKAF
>TRBV12-3/TRBV12-4
ASTLAWGTEAF